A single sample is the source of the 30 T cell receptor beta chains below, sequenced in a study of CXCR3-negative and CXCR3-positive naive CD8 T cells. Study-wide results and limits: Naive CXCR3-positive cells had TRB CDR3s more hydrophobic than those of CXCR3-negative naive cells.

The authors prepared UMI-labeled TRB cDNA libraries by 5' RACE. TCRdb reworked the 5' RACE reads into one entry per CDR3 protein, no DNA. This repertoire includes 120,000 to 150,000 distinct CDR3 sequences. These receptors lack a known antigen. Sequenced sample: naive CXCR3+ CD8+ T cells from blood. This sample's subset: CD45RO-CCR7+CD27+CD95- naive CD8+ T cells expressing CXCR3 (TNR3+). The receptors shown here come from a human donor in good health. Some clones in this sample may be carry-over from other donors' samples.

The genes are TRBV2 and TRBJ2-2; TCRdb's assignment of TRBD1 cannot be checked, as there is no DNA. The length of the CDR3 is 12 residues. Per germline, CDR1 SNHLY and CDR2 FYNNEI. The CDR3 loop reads CASRGNTGELFF.

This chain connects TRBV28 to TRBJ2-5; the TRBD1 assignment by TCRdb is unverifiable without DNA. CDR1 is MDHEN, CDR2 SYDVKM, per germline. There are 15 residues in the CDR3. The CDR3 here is CASSLDRDDQETQYF.

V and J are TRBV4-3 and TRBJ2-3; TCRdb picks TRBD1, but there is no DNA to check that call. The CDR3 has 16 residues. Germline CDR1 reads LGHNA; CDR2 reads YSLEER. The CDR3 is CASSQDTGYSTDTQYF.

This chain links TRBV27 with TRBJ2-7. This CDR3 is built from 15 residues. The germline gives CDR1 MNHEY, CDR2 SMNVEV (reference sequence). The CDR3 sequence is CASSSLLGVSYEQYF.

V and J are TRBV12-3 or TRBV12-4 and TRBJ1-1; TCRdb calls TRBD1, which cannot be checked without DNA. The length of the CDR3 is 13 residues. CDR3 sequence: CASRGQMNTEAFF.

CDR3 sequence reads: CASSRRQGLEKLFF. V gene TRBV28 combines with J gene TRBJ1-4; TCRdb calls TRBD1, which cannot be checked without DNA. The germline V gene encodes CDR1 MDHEN and CDR2 SYDVKM. The length of the CDR3 is 14 residues.

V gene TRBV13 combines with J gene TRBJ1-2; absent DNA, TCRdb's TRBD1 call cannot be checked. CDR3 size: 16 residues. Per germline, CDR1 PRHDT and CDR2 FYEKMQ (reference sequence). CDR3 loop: CASIQQGALPNYGYTF.

The CDR3 protein is CSVGTGGWNEQFF. This sequence joins TRBV29-1 and TRBJ2-1; no DNA is available, so the TRBD1 call from TCRdb remains unchecked. There are 13 residues in the CDR3. Germline V gene data show CDR1 as SQVTM and CDR2 as ANQGSEA.

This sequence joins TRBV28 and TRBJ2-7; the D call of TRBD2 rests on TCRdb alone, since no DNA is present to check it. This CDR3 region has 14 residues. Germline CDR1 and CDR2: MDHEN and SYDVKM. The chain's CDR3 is CASSFGLAGYEQYF.

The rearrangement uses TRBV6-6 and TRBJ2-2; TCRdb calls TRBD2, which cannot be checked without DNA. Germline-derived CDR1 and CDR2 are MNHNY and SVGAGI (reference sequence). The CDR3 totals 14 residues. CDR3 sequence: CASTGSRADGELFF.

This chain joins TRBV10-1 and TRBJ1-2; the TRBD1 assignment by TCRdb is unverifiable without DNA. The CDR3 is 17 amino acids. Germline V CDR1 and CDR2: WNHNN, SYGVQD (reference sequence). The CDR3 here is CASPRGDSAPTNYGYTF.

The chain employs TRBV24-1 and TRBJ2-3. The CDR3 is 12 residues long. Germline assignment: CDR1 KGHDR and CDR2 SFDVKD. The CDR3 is CATRRRTDTQYF.

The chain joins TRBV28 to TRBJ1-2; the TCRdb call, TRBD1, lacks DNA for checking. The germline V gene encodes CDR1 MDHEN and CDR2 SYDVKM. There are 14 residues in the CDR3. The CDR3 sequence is CASSLPGRFYGYTF.

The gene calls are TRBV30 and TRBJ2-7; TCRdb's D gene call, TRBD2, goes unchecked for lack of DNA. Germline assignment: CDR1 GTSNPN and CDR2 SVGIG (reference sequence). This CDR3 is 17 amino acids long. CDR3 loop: CAWSLAPTSGGYYEQYF.

CDR3 amino acids: CASSLVIGPEWYF. This chain connects TRBV7-8 to TRBJ2-3; TCRdb outputs TRBD2, but without DNA this stays unchecked. CDR3 length: 13 amino acids. The germline V gene encodes CDR1 SGHVS and CDR2 FQNEAQ.

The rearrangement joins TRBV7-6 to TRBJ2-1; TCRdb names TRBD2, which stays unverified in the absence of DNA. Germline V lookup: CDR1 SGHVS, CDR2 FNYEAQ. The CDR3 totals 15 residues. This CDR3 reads CASSLTSGLGNEQFF.

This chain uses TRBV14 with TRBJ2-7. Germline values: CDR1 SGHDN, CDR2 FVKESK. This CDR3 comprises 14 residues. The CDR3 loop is CASSLSDQNYEQYF.

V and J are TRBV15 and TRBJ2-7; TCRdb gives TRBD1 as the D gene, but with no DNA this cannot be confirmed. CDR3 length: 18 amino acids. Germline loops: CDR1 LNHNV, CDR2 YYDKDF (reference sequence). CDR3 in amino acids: CATSRAAVRGLGSYEQYF.

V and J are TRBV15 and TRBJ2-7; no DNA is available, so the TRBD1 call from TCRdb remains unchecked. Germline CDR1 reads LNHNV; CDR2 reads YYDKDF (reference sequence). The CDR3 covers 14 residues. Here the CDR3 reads CATSGGTANYEQYF.

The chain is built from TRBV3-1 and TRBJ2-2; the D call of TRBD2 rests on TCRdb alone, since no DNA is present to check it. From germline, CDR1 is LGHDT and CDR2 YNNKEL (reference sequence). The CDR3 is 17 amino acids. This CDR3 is CASNPGTSGVDTGELFF.

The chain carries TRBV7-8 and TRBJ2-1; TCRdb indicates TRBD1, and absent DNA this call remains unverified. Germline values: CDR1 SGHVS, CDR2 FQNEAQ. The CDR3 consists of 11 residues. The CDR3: CATLRDNEQFF.

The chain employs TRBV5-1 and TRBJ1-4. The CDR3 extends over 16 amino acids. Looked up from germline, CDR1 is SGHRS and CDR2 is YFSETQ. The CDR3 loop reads CASSPHGEGLNEKLFF.

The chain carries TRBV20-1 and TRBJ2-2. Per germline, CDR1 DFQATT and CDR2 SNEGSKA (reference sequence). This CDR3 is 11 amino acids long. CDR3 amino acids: CSARFQGELFF.

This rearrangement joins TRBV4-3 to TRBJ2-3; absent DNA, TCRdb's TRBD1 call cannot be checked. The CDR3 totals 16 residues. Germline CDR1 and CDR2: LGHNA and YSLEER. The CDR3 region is CASSQDGGGSTDTQYF.

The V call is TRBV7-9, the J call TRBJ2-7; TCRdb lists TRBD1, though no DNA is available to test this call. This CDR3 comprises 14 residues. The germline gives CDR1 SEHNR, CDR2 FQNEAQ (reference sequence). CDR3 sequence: CASSLTGVRYEQYF.

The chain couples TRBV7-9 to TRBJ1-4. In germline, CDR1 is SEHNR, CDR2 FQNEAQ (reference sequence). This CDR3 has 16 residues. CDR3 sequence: CASSLGPQTTNEKLFF.

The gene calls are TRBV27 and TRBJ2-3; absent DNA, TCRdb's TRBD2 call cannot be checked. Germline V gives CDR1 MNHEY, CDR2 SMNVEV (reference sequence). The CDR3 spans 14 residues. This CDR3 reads CASSLLRGSDTQYF.

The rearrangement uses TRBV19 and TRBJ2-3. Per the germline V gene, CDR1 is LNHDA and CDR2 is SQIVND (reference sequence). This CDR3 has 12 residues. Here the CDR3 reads CASSLEPSPQYF.

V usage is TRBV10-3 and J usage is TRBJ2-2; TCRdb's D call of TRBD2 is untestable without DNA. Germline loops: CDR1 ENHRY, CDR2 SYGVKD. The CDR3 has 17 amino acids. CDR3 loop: CAISEPAGGANTGELFF.

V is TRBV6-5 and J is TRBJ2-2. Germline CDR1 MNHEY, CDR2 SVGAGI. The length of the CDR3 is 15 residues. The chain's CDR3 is CASSYDNANTGELFF.